A few counts support the clone carrying this TCR beta chain. These data come from a study of blood T cell repertoires in COVID-19. Across the study: Italy, Spain and the United States were the sources of the convalescent and acute COVID-19 samples. Nucleic acid was either cDNA or gDNA, and it came from T cells, B-cell-depleted T cells, or PBMCs.

Study processing details: By means of reference gene primer amplification, nucleated cell counts were estimated. Libraries were prepared by immunoSEQ multiplex PCR; TCRdb keeps only in-frame clonotypes and omits some of them. D and trimming were read from the DNA, whereas the V and J calls and clone size are those reported in that table. The profile shows under 250,000 clones, roughly 80% of them singletons. With 3 bases clipped from V and 1 base from J, the junction kept 2 bases outside the gene matches. The germline V gene has CDR1 SGHDN and CDR2 FVKESK. The CDR3 runs to 14 residues. Specimen: peripheral blood. V gene TRBV14 combines with J gene TRBJ2-5; 7 bases fit TRBD1. The clonotype was recovered from a woman aged 18-30 years with acute or convalescent COVID-19. In nucleotides, the CDR3 is TGTGCCAGCAGCCAGGGACAGCGCCAAGAGACCCAGTACTTC. Translating it yields CASSQGQRQETQYF. The full variable domain, completed using reference TRBV14 and TRBJ2-5, is EAGVTQFPSHSVIEKGQTVTLRCDPISGHDNLYWYRRVMGKEIKFLLHFVKESKQDESGMPNNRFLAERTGGTYSTLKVQPAELEDSGVYFCASSQGQRQETQYFGPGTRLLVL.